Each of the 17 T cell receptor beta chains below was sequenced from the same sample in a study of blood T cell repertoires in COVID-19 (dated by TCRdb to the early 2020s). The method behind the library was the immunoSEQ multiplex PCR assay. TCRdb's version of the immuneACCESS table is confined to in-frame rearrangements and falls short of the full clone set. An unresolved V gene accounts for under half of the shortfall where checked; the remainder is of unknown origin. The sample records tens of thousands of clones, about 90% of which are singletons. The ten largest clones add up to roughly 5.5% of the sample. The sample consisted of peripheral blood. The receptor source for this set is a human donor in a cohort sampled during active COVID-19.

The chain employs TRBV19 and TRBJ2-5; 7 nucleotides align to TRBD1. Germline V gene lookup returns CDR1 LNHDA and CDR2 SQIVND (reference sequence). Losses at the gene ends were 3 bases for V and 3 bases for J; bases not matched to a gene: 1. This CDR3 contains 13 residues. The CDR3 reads CASSMGQKETQYF. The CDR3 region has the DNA TGTGCCAGTAGTATGGGACAGAAAGAGACCCAGTACTTC.

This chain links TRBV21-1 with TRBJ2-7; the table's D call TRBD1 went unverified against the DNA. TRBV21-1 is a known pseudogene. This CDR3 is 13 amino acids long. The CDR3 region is CAIQVRASYEQYF. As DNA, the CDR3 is TGTGCCATCCAGGTCCGAGCCTCCTACGAGCAGTACTTC.

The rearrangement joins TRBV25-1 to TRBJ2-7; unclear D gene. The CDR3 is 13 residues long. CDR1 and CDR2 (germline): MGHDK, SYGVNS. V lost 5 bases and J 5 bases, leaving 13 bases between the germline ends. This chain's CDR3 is CASSLGSTNEQYF. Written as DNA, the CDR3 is TGTGCCAGCAGTTTAGGCTCGACAAACGAGCAGTACTTC.

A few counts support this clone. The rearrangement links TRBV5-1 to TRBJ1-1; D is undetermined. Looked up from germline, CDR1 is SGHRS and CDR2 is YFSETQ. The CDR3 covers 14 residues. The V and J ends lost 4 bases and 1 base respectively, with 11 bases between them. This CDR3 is CASSPGGGNTEAFF. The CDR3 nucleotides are TGCGCCAGCAGCCCAGGAGGCGGGAACACTGAAGCTTTCTTT.

The CDR3 region has the DNA TGTGCCAGCAGTTCCGCGGGGACAGGGGTTCAGCCCCAGCATTTT. Protein product: CASSSAGTGVQPQHF. The V call is TRBV6-5, the J call TRBJ1-5; 10 bases are shared with TRBD1. Germline assignment: CDR1 MNHEY and CDR2 SVGAGI. V shed 4 bases and J 6 bases; nucleotides not matched to a gene: 6. The CDR3 is made up of 15 amino acids.

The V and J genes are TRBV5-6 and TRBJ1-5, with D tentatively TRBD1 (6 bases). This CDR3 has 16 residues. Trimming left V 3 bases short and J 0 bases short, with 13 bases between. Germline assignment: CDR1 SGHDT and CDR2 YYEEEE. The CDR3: CASSSQGLHSNQPQHF. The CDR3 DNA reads TGTGCCAGCAGCTCACAGGGCCTCCATAGCAATCAGCCCCAGCATTTT.

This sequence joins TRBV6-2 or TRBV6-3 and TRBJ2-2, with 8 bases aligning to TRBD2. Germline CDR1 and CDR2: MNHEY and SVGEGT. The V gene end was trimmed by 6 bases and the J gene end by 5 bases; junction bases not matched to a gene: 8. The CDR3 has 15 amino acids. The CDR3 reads CASSPGTSTTGELFF. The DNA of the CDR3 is TGTGCCAGCAGCCCCGGGACTAGTACGACCGGGGAGCTGTTTTTT.

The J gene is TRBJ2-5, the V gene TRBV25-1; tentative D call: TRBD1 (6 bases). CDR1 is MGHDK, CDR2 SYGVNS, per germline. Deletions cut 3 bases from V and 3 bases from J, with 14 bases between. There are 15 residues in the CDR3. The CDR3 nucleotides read TGTGCCAGCAGTGACATAGGACAGTCAAAAGAGACCCAGTACTTC. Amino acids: CASSDIGQSKETQYF.

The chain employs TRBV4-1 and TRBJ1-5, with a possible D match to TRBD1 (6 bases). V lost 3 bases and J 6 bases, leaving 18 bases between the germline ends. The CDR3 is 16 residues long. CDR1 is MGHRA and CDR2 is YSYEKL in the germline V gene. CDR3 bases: TGCGCCAGCAGCCAGAGGATAACACAGGGAAGTCAGCCCCAGCATTTT. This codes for CASSQRITQGSQPQHF.

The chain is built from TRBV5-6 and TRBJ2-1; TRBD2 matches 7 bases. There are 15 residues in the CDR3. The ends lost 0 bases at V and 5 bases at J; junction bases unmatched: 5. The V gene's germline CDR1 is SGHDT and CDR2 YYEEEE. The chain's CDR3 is CASSLEGGPNNEQFF. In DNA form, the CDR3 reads TGTGCCAGCAGCTTGGAGGGAGGGCCCAACAATGAGCAGTTCTTC.

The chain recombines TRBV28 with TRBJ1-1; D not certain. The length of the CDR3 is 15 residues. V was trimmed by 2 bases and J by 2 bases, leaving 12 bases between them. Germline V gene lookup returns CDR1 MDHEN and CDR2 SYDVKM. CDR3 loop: CASSLISRPNTEAFF. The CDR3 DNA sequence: TGTGCCAGCAGTTTAATTAGCAGACCAAACACTGAAGCTTTCTTT.

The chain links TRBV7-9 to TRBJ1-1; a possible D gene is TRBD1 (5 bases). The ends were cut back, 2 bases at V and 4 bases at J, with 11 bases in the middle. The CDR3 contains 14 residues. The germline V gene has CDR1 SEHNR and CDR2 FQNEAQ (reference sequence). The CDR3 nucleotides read TGTGCCAGCAGCTTAATGGGGCAGGCCACTGAAGCTTTCTTT. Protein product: CASSLMGQATEAFF.

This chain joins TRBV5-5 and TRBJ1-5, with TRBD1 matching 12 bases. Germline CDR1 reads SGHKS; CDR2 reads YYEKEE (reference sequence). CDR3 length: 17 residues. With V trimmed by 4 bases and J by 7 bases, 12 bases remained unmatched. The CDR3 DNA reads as TGTGCCAGCAGCAAGATACCGGGACAGGGGGCATTACAGCCCCAGCATTTT. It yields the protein CASSKIPGQGALQPQHF.

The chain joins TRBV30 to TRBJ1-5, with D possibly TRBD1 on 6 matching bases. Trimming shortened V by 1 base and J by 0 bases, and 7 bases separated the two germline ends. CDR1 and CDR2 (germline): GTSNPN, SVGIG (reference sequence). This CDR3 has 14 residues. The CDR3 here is CAWSGTDSNQPQHF. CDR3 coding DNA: TGTGCCTGGAGTGGGACAGATAGCAATCAGCCCCAGCATTTT.

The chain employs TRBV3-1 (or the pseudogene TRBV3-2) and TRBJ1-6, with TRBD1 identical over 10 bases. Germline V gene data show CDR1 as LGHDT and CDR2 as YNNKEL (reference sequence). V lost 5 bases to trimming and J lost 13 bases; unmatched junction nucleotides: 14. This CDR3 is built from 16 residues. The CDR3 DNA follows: TGTGCCAGCAGCTTGGGACCGGGACAGGGGATTCCGCCCCTCCACTTT. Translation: CASSLGPGQGIPPLHF.

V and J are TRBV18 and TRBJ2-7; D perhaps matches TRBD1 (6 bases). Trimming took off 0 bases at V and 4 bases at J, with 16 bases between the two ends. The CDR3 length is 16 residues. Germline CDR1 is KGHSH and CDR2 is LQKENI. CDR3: CASSPPPGQITYEQYF. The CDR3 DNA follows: TGTGCCAGCTCACCACCGCCGGGACAAATAACTTACGAGCAGTACTTC.

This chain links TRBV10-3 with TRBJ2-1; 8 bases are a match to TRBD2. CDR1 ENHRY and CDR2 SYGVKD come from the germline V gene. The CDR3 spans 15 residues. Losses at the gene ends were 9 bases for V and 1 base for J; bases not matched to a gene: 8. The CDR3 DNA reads TGTGCCATATCTTCAGCGGGAGCATCCTACAATGAGCAGTTCTTC. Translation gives CAISSAGASYNEQFF.